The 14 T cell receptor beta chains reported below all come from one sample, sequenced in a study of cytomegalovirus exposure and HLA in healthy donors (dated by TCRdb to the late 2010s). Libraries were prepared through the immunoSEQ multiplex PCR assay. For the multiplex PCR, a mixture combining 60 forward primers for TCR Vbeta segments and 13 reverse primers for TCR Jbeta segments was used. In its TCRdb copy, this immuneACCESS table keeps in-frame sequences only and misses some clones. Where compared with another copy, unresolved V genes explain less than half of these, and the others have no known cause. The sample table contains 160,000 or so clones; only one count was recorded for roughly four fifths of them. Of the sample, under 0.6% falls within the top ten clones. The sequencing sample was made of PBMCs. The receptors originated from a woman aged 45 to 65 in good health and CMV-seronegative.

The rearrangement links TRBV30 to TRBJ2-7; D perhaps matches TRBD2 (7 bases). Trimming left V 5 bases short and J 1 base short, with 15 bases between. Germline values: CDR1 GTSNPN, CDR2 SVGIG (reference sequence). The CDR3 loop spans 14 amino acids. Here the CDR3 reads CAWGWGGRSYEQYF. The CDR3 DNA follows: TGTGCCTGGGGGTGGGGGGGCCGGTCCTACGAGCAGTACTTC.

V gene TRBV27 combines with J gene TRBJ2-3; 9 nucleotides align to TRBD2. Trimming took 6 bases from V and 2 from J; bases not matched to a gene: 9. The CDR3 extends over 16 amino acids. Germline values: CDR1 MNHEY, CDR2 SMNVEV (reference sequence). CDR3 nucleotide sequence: TGTGCCAGCAGAGTGTATAGCGGGGGACCCACAGATACGCAGTATTTT. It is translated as CASRVYSGGPTDTQYF.

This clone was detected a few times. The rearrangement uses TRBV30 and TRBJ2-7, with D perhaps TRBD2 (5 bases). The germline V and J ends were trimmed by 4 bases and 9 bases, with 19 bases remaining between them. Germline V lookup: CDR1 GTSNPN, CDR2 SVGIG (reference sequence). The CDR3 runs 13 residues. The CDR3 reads CAWNGLGAGVQYF. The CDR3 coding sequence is TGTGCCTGGAACGGACTGGGAGCTGGGGTGCAGTACTTC.

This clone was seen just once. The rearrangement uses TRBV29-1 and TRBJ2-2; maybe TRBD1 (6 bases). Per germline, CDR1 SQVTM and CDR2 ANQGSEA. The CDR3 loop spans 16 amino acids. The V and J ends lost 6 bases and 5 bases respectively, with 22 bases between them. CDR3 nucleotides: TGCAGCGTCGCGGAACAAATAACAGGGTCTACCGGGGAGCTGTTTTTT. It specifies CSVAEQITGSTGELFF.

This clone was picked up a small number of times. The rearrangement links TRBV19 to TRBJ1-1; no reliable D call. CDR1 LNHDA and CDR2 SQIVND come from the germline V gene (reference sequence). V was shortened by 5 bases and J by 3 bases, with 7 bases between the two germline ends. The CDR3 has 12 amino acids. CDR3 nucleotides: TGTGCCAGTAGTGTTGCGGACACTGAAGCTTTCTTT. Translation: CASSVADTEAFF.

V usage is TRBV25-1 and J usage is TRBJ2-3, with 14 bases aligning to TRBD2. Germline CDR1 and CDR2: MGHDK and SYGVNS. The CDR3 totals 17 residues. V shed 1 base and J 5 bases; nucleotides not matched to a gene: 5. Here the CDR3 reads CASSEWGTSGSQDTQYF. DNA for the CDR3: TGTGCCAGCAGTGAATGGGGGACTAGCGGGAGTCAAGATACGCAGTATTTT.

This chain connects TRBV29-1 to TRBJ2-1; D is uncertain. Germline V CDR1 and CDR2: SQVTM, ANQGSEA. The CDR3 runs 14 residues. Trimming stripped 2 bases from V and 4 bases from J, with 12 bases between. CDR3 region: CSVESVGRYNEQFF. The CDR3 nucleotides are TGCAGCGTTGAATCGGTGGGCAGATACAATGAGCAGTTCTTC.

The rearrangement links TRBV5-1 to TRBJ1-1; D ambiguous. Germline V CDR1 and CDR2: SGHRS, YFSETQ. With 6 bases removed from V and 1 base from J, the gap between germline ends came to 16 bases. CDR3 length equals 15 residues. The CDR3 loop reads CASIIAPGRNTEAFF. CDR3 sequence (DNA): TGCGCCAGCATCATTGCGCCAGGAAGGAACACTGAAGCTTTCTTT. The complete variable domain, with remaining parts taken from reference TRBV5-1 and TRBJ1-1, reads KAGVTQTPRYLIKTRGQQVTLSCSPISGHRSVSWYQQTPGQGLQFLFEYFSETQRNKGNFPGRFSGRQFSNSRSEMNVSTLELGDSALYLCASIIAPGRNTEAFFGQGTRLTVV.

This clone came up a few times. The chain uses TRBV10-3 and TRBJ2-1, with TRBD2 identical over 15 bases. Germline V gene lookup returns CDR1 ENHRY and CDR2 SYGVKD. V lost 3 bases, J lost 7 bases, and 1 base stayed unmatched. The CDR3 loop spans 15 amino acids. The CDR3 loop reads CAISDGTSGRNEQFF. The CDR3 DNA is TGTGCCATCAGTGACGGGACTAGCGGGAGGAATGAGCAGTTCTTC.

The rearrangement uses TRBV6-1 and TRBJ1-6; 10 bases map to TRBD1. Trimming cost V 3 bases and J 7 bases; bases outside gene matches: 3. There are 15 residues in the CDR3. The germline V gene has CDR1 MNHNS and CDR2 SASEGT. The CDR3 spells CASSETGGRNSPLHF. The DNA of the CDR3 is TGTGCCAGCAGTGAGACAGGGGGCAGGAATTCACCCCTCCACTTT.

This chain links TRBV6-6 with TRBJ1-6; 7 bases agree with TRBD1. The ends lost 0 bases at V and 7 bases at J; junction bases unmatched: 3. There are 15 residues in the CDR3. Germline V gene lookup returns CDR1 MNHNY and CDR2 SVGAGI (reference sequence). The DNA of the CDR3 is TGTGCCAGCAGTTACTCGTTGGACAGGAATTCACCCCTCCACTTT. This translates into CASSYSLDRNSPLHF.

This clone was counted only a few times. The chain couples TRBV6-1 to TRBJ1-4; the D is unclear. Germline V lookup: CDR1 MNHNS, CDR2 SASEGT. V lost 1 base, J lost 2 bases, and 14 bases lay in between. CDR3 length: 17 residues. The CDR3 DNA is TGTGCCAGCAGTGAAGGTTTAATGGGCAGTACTAATGAAAAACTGTTTTTT. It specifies CASSEGLMGSTNEKLFF.

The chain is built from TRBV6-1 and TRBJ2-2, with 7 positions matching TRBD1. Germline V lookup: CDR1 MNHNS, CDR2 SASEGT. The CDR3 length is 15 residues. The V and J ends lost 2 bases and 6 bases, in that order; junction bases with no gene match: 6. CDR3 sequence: CASSERLTGSGELFF. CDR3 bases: TGTGCCAGCAGTGAACGCCTGACAGGGTCCGGGGAGCTGTTTTTT.

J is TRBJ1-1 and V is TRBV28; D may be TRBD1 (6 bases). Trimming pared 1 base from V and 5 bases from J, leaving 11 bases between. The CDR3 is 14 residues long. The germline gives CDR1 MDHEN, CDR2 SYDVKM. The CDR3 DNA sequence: TGTGCCAGCAGTTTATTCAGGGGAAGAACTGAAGCTTTCTTT. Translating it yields CASSLFRGRTEAFF.